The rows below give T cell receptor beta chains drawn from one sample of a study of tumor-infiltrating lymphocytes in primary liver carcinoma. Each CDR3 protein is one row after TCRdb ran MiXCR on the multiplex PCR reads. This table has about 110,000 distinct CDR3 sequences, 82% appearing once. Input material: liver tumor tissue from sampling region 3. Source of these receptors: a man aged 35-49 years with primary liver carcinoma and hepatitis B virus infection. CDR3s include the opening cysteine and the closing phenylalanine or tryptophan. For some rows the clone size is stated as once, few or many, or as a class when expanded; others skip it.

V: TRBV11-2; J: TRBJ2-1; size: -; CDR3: CANSLSSLGNEQFF
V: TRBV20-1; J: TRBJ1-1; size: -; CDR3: CSARLTIGGPEAFF
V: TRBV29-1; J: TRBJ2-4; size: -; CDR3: CSVAHGIGMDIQYF
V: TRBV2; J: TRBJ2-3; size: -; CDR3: CASSEPRQLAGMTDTQYF
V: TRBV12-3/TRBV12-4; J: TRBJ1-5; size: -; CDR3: CASSVGQVGNQPQHF
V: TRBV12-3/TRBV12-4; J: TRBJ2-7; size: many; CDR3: CASSPRGGPYEQYF
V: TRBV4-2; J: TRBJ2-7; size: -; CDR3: CASSQDRGGHEHFF
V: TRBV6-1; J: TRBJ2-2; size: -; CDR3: CVSSEADTWELFF
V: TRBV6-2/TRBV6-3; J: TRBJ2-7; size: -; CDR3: CGSRSYGTRAYGQYF
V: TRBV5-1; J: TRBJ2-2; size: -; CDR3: CPSSDRVPNTGELSF
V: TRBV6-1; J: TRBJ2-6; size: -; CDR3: CAGSEQGLAEANIMTF
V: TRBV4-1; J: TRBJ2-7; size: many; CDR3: CASSQVVYSYEQYF
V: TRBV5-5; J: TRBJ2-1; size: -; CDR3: CASSLHVDRGLDNEQFF
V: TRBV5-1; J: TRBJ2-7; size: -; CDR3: CTSSFRTSVTGGSYEQYF
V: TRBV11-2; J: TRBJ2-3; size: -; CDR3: CASRLDSQGTDTQYF
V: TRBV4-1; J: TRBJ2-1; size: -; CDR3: CASRGEESGQLDGVQFF
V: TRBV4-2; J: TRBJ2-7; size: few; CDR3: CTSSRGAADKLEQYF
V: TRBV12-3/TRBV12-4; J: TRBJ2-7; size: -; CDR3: CTSSLNLVQYF
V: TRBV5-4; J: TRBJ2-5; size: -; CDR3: CASSPAQMGETQYF
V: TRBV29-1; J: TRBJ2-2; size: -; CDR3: CSVPKGSEELFF
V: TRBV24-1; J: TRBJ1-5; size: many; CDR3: CAAGFGNQPQHF
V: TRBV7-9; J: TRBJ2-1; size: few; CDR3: CASSLARTTSGGEQFF
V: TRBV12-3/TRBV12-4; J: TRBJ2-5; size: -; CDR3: CASSLIVGETQCF
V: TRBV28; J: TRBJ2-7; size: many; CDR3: CASSWDRGHIYEQYF
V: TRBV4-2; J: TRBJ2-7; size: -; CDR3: CASSQEAQQYF
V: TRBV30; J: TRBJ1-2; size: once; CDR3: CAWRPRGKTNYDYTF
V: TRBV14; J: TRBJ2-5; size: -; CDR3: CVSSQPLETQYF
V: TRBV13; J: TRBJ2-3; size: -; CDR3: CASSSLVGADTEYF
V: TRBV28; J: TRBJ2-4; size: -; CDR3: CASSSAVIQYF
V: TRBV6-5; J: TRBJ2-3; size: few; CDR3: CASTGGADTQYF
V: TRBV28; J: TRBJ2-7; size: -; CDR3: CTSSLQGPVRQYF
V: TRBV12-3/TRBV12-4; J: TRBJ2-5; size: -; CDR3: CASSLSGVEIEYF
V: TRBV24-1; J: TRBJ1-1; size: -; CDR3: CATMGSPNTEAFF
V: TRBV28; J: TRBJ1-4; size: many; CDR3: CASSLGQGANEKLFF
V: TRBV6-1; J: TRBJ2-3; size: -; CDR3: CANSLSGYTQYF
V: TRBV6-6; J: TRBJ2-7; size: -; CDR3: CASSYSIPGAGDPIYF
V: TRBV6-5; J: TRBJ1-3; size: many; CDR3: CASRTITTEGNTIYF
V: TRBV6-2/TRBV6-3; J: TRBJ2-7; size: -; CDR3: CVSSCEVSYEQYF
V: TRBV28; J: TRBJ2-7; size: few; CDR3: CASSAPVGQYF
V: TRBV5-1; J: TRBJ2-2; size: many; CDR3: CASSLEFGGELFF
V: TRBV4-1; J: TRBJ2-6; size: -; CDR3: CDNNQVGANVLTF
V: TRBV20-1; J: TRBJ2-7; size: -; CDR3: CSARDELAGGLSSYKQYF
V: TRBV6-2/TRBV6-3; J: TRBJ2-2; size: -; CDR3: CAGSHQTTGELFF
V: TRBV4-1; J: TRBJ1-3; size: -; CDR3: CASSLHINASGNTIYF
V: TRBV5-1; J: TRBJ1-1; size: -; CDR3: CASSPGTGEWVGTEAFF
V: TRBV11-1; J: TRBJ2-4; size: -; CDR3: CAGSFLGTRGTKNIQYF
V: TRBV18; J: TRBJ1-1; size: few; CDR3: CASSEGGQDTEAFF
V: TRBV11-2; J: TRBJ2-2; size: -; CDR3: CASSLVISGGTGELFF
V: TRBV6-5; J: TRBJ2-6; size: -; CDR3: CTSSLGSGSSGANVLTF
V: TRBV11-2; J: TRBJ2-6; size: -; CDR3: CASGMGGDRGISLSGANVLTF
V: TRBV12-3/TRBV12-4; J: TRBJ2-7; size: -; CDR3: CASRPSGGMDEEYF
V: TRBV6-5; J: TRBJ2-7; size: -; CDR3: CASSYSPQSDYEQYF
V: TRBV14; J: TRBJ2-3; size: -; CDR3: CANCRGYTDTEYF
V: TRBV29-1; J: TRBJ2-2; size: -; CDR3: CSDGTSAADTGELFF
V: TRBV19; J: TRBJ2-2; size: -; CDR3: CVSTGLAGVGELFF